This record looks at one TCR beta chain sequence and its context. The antigen remains undetermined. The data belong to a study of CXCR3-negative and CXCR3-positive naive CD8 T cells. At the level of the study: Each library held about 1.5 +/- 0.3 million TRB reads, around 140 million in total. Study-wide results and limits: Naive subsets had comparable surface CD5, so TRB CDR3 properties gauged TCR strength. Naive cells positive for CXCR3 carried more hydrophobic TRB CDR3s than CXCR3-negative ones.

This CDR3 has 12 residues. Looked up from germline, CDR1 is SEHNR and CDR2 is FQNEAQ (reference sequence). The libraries of TRB cDNA were prepared using 5' RACE with UMI labels. TCRdb re-called the 5' RACE reads; every CDR3 protein appears as one record, without DNA. Its table lists about 130,000 distinct CDR3 sequences. A few hundred thousand cells per CD8+ T cell subset were flow-sorted in triplicate. A CD45RO-CCR7+CD27+CD95- profile was what naive CD8+ T cells displayed. The receptor comes from a human donor in good health. Some clones in this sample may be carry-over from other donors' samples. The sequenced material came from naive CXCR3+ CD8+ T cells from blood. Subset given: CD45RO-CCR7+CD27+CD95- naive CD8+ T cells expressing CXCR3 (TNR3+). The rearrangement links TRBV7-9 to TRBJ2-7. This chain's CDR3 is CASSTKNYEQYF.